One sample yielded the 14 T cell receptor beta chains listed below, sequenced in a study of regulatory T cells in long-lasting Graves disease. Both iRepertoire HTBI primers and Arm-PCR of CDR3 regions were used to build the TCR beta libraries. From the multiplex PCR reads, TCRdb called clonotypes with MiXCR, one entry per CDR3 protein. The data contain approximately 290,000 distinct CDR3 sequences, 20% to 25% of them seen just once; the ten biggest clones take up 56%. Specified time point: persistent/refractory GD, antithyroid drugs over 5 years with positive TRAb. Isolated PBMC RNA provided the starting material for the TCR library. The sequencing here drew on peripheral blood mononuclear cells (PBMCs), taken when the disease was refractory, from a patient treated with antithyroid drugs. The origin of the receptors is a female donor with Graves disease.

The rearrangement links TRBV2 to TRBJ1-4, with 9 positions matching TRBD1. Germline trimming cut 6 bases from V and 2 bases from J; bases unmatched to any gene: 1. The V gene's germline CDR1 is SNHLY and CDR2 FYNNEI. The CDR3 has 14 amino acids. The CDR3: CASSGQGTNEKLFF. Written as DNA, the CDR3 is TGTGCCAGCAGCGGACAGGGGACTAATGAAAAACTGTTTTTT.

The sample holds a few counts of this clonotype. V is TRBV28 and J is TRBJ2-7; D gene ambiguous. Germline CDR1 and CDR2: MDHEN and SYDVKM. Trimming left V 1 base short and J 6 bases short, with 13 bases between. The CDR3 extends over 14 amino acids. The CDR3: CASSLSSAVSEQYF. The DNA of the CDR3 is TGTGCCAGCAGTTTATCCAGCGCGGTCTCCGAGCAGTACTTC.

The chain links TRBV6-1 to TRBJ1-1, with TRBD1 identical over 9 bases. The germline gives CDR1 MNHNS, CDR2 SASEGT. CDR3 length equals 15 residues. J gave up 0 bases and V 11 bases, and 10 bases lay outside the gene matches. Here the CDR3 reads CASTWTGDLNTEAFF. The CDR3 region has the DNA TGTGCCTCTACGTGGACAGGGGACTTGAACACTGAAGCTTTCTTT.

At least ten counts were recorded for this clonotype. The V call is TRBV6-5, the J call TRBJ2-7, with D unclear. This CDR3 has 14 residues. V was pared by 0 bases and J by 0 bases, with 6 bases between. CDR1 and CDR2 (germline): MNHEY, SVGAGI. The CDR3 is CASSYSGDSYEQYF. CDR3 bases: TGTGCCAGCAGTTACTCGGGCGACTCCTACGAGCAGTACTTC.

The V gene is TRBV7-8, the J gene TRBJ1-5; the match to TRBD1 covers 7 bases. CDR3 length equals 15 residues. In germline, CDR1 is SGHVS, CDR2 FQNEAQ. V trimming: 5 bases; J trimming: 4 bases; junction bases outside the gene matches: 8. The CDR3 here is CASSRGTQGNQPQHF. The CDR3, as DNA: TGTGCCAGCAGCCGAGGAACACAGGGGAATCAGCCCCAGCATTTT.

The chain couples TRBV19 to TRBJ1-1; 7 bases map to TRBD1. Trimming took 6 bases from V and 5 from J; bases not matched to a gene: 3. The CDR3 consists of 12 residues. The germline gives CDR1 LNHDA, CDR2 SQIVND (reference sequence). The CDR3 DNA reads as TGTGCCAGTAGAGACAGGGCTACTGAAGCTTTCTTT. This codes for CASRDRATEAFF.

This clonotype occurred a few times. CDR3 nucleotide sequence: TGCAGCGTTGAACTGGGACAGGGGAAAGAGACCCAGTACTTC. It specifies CSVELGQGKETQYF. This rearrangement joins TRBV29-1 to TRBJ2-5, with 10 bases fitting TRBD1. CDR1 SQVTM and CDR2 ANQGSEA come from the germline V gene. This CDR3 is 14 amino acids long. V was clipped by 2 bases and J by 3 bases; unmatched bases: 3.

This rearrangement joins TRBV7-2 to TRBJ1-1; 10 nucleotides line up with TRBD1. This CDR3 spans 15 amino acids. V was pared by 7 bases and J by 4 bases, with 9 bases of the junction left unmatched. CDR1 is SGHTA, CDR2 FQGNSA, per germline. CDR3 sequence: CASTQGQGFFTEAFF. CDR3 in DNA: TGTGCCAGCACCCAGGGACAGGGGTTTTTCACTGAAGCTTTCTTT. Complete variable domain (other parts from reference TRBV7-2 and TRBJ1-1): GAGVSQSPSNKVTEKGKDVELRCDPISGHTALYWYRQSLGQGLEFLIYFQGNSAPDKSGLPSDRFSAERTGGSVSTLTIQRTQQEDSAVYLCASTQGQGFFTEAFFGQGTRLTVV.

This clonotype was seen a handful of times. The chain is built from TRBV24-1 and TRBJ1-5; the D is unclear. Germline CDR1 reads KGHDR; CDR2 reads SFDVKD. There are 15 residues in the CDR3. Trimming took 2 bases from V and 5 from J, leaving 12 bases between them. The CDR3 region is CATSDSQTIYQPQHF. In DNA form, the CDR3 reads TGTGCCACCAGTGATTCACAGACAATTTATCAGCCCCAGCATTTT.

This clonotype appeared a few times. The chain has TRBV6-2 or TRBV6-3 and TRBJ2-3; TRBD2 is a possible D gene (6 bases). V dropped 3 bases and J dropped 5 bases, with 15 bases sitting between them. This CDR3 is built from 15 residues. Germline values: CDR1 MNHEY, CDR2 SVGEGT. The CDR3 here is CASSYFGRAGDTQYF. The DNA of the CDR3 is TGTGCCAGCAGTTATTTTGGGAGAGCGGGAGATACGCAGTATTTT.

This clonotype was found once. The chain has TRBV27 and TRBJ2-7; D tentatively fits TRBD1 or TRBD2 (6 bases each). The CDR3 has 13 amino acids. Germline CDR1 is MNHEY and CDR2 is SMNVEV (reference sequence). Trimming pared 3 bases from V and 7 bases from J, leaving 13 bases between. The CDR3 here is CASSFRGAREQYF. CDR3 DNA: TGTGCCAGCAGTTTTAGGGGGGCGCGGGAGCAGTACTTC.

This clonotype was observed at least ten times. The chain employs TRBV27 and TRBJ1-1, with D tentatively TRBD1 (6 bases). This CDR3 comprises 17 residues. Germline assignment: CDR1 MNHEY and CDR2 SMNVEV (reference sequence). V was pared by 5 bases and J by 0 bases, with 19 bases between. For the CDR3, the DNA is TGTGCCAGCAGTCATTTGAGGGGGATCCCGCTGAACACTGAAGCTTTCTTT. Protein product: CASSHLRGIPLNTEAFF.

For this clonotype: The junction and the germline gene differ at one end; a read error may be behind it. V is TRBV6-1 and J is TRBJ2-1, with D maybe TRBD2 (8 bases). The CDR3 has 16 amino acids. Germline values: CDR1 MNHNS, CDR2 SASEGT. CDR3 coding DNA: TGCGCCAGCCAGGGGGTAGCGGGGCCTACCTACAATGAGCAGTTCTTC. It yields the protein CASQGVAGPTYNEQFF.

The chain links TRBV5-1 to TRBJ2-5, with 12 bases aligning to TRBD1. This CDR3 is 15 amino acids long. Germline CDR1 reads SGHRS; CDR2 reads YFSETQ. With V trimmed by 3 bases and J by 7 bases, 7 bases remained unmatched. The DNA for the CDR3 is TGCGCCAGCAGCTCAGGGACAGGGGGCCGACGGACCCAGTACTTC. Protein sequence: CASSSGTGGRRTQYF.